This T cell receptor (beta chain) was sequenced in a study of blood T cells in healthy people across ages. CDR1 and CDR2 (germline): LGHNA, YSLEER. V dropped 0 bases and J dropped 5; count of bases not matched to a gene: 10. The CDR3 is made up of 18 amino acids. A J-beta primer mix and a sample-barcoded 5' primer were used in a second PCR of about 7 to 12 cycles. TCRdb ran MiXCR on the 5' RACE reads and lists one entry per CDR3 protein. Of about 690,000 distinct CDR3 sequences in the sample, 35% to 50% were seen once. The receptor was isolated from a man of 80 years or more in good health. Sequencing input: blood. The rearrangement links TRBV4-3 to TRBJ2-3; the match to TRBD2 covers 11 bases. The CDR3 region is CASSQDMGLAGGIDTQYF. The CDR3 DNA reads TGCGCCAGCAGCCAAGATATGGGGCTAGCGGGAGGTATAGATACGCAGTATTTT.